This T cell receptor beta chain originates from a study of blood T cell repertoires in COVID-19 (dated by TCRdb to about 2020). Study-level background: The collaborator samples originated in the United States, Italy and Spain and spanned the acute and convalescent phases of COVID-19. The material from the prospective study consisted of cDNA or gDNA derived from T cells, B-cell-depleted T cells, or PBMCs. The dataset comprised deeply sampled blood TCRbeta repertoires from subjects exposed to, actively infected with, or recovered from COVID-19. The repertoires were released in a freely available public database intended as a resource for research on the immune response to SARS-CoV-2. The samples were drawn from the first 160 participants of the ongoing ImmuneRACE study and from over a thousand subjects provided by 6 global collaborators. A de-identified subject ID, COVID-19 status, age in years and sex were almost always included in the sample metadata. HLA class I and class II types, where available, came from metadata supplied by the sample provider rather than from assay-based typing. The study at large found these results: The quantity of clinical and demographic metadata differed by source and by participant and was supplied without curation.

Each collaborating institution followed its own protocols to collect whole blood in K2EDTA tubes. For TCRbeta analysis, collaborators shipped samples in one of three forms: frozen whole blood, isolated PBMCs, or DNA extracted from either of those sample types. TCRbeta CDR3 regions were amplified from genomic DNA using the immunoSEQ Assay, a bias-controlled multiplex PCR. In the original analysis: The number of nucleated cells in each sample was estimated by amplification of reference gene primers within the assay. To quantify the absolute abundance of each unique TCRbeta CDR3 rearrangement, sequence reads were collapsed and filtered. For each sample, productive Simpson clonality was calculated as the square root of Simpson's diversity index over productive rearrangements. TCRdb's version of the immuneACCESS table is confined to in-frame rearrangements and falls short of the full clone set. An unresolved V gene accounts for under half of the shortfall where checked; the remainder is of unknown origin. The V and J calls and clone size were taken over from that table, and D and trimming were inferred from the DNA. A total of some 11,000 clones appear in this sample, about 83% of them only once. Together, the top ten hold approximately 32% of the sample.

Spanning cysteine to phenylalanine, the CDR3 consists of 13 amino acids. Just CDR3 DNA is preserved here, 39 bases in frame from base 1. V loses 4 bases of germline sequence and J loses 1 base, and the interval between the two ends is 4 bases. For CDR1 and CDR2, the germline V gene (reference sequence) lists SEHNR and FQNEAQ. Details on this clone: This clone's antigen is unknown. No clone much larger than this one lies a single base away; base qualities are absent.

This TCR was sampled from a man aged 50-59 years with active COVID-19. The rearrangement combines TRBV7-9 with TRBJ2-2; too little of a D gene remains to name it. Sequencing was performed on peripheral blood. In nucleotides, the sequence is TGTGCCAGCAGCTCGTTGAACACCGGGGAGCTGTTTTTT. It codes for CASSSLNTGELFF.